The sequence of this T cell receptor beta chain was determined in a study of CXCR3-negative and CXCR3-positive naive CD8 T cells. Through 5' RACE with UMI labels, the TRB cDNA libraries were prepared. From its re-call of the 5' RACE reads, TCRdb lists each CDR3 protein once, without DNA. The sample table includes approximately 4,900 distinct CDR3 sequences. This receptor was taken from a human donor in good health. Some clones in this sample may be carry-over from other donors' samples. The specimen was naive CXCR3- CD8+ T cells from blood. This sample's subset: CD45RO-CCR7+CD27+CD95- naive CD8+ T cells lacking CXCR3 (TNR3-).

The chain's CDR3 is CSVRTGGVDGYTF. The chain links TRBV29-1 to TRBJ1-2; TCRdb's D call of TRBD1 is untestable without DNA. CDR1 is SQVTM, CDR2 ANQGSEA, per germline. CDR3 size: 13 residues.